The 20 T cell receptor beta chains listed next were all sequenced from one sample in a study of OX40 agonist ivuxolimab in advanced cancers. TCRdb keeps only in-frame clones here, not all; method: immunoSEQ multiplex PCR. The sample lists around 80,000 clones, about 81% occurring once. The source was CD4+ or CD8+ T cells sorted from blood, collected in a trial of the OX40 agonist ivuxolimab. Source of these receptors: an adult with an advanced solid tumor such as melanoma, head and neck, liver or kidney cancer.

The chain has TRBV7-2 and TRBJ2-1; D may be TRBD1 (5 bases). The CDR3 runs 13 residues. Trimming removed 5 bases at V and 9 bases at J, with 14 bases between. The germline V gene encodes CDR1 SGHTA and CDR2 FQGNSA. CDR3 in DNA: TGTGCCAGCAGCGAAGACAGTTATGCTGAGCAGTTCTTC. Its translation is CASSEDSYAEQFF. Drawing the rest from reference TRBV7-2 and TRBJ2-1, the complete variable domain is GAGVSQSPSNKVTEKGKDVELRCDPISGHTALYWYRQSLGQGLEFLIYFQGNSAPDKSGLPSDRFSAERTGGSVSTLTIQRTQQEDSAVYLCASSEDSYAEQFFGPGTRLTVL.

The CDR3 reads CASLPSGTGVPEAFF. As DNA, the CDR3 is TGTGCCAGCCTCCCCTCAGGGACAGGGGTCCCTGAAGCTTTCTTT. The chain recombines TRBV28 with TRBJ1-1; 10 bases match TRBD1. Germline CDR1 MDHEN, CDR2 SYDVKM. This CDR3 has 15 residues. Trimming at V came to 8 bases and at J to 6 bases, leaving 12 bases not matched to a gene.

This chain connects TRBV28 to TRBJ2-3; 16 nucleotides align to TRBD2. The trim removed 2 bases at V and 0 bases at J, leaving 11 bases unmatched. The CDR3 runs to 21 residues. The germline gives CDR1 MDHEN, CDR2 SYDVKM. CDR3 nucleotides: TGTGCCAGCAGTTTAGCAGTGGAGGGACTAGCGGGGGGGCCTAGCACAGATACGCAGTATTTT. Translated: CASSLAVEGLAGGPSTDTQYF.

This clone showed up just once. The V gene is TRBV5-6, the J gene TRBJ2-7, with TRBD2 as a possible D gene (6 bases). The CDR3 extends over 13 amino acids. Germline V CDR1 and CDR2: SGHDT, YYEEEE. V lost 4 bases and J 0 bases, leaving 8 bases between the germline ends. This CDR3 reads CASSGGSSYEQYF. CDR3 coding DNA: TGTGCCAGCAGCGGGGGGAGCTCCTACGAGCAGTACTTC.

V gene TRBV6-4 combines with J gene TRBJ1-6; no reliable D call. V was cut by 6 bases and J by 10 bases, with 16 bases left in between. The CDR3 is 14 amino acids. CDR1 MRHNA and CDR2 SNTAGT come from the germline V gene. The DNA of the CDR3 is TGTGCCAGCAGCGCAGGAGGGCATCGGTCACCCCTCCACTTT. Residues: CASSAGGHRSPLHF.

The chain is built from TRBV28 and TRBJ1-2; D gene ambiguous. The CDR3 is 14 amino acids. Germline V gene lookup returns CDR1 MDHEN and CDR2 SYDVKM. V was cut by 3 bases and J by 5 bases, with 13 bases left in between. The CDR3 bases are TGTGCCAGCAGTTTTGGCGGAGGGCCTTATGGCTACACCTTC. Translation gives CASSFGGGPYGYTF.

The V and J genes are TRBV5-8 and TRBJ2-7; D call uncertain. Trimming cost V 0 bases and J 1 base, with 5 bases left between them. The CDR3 length is 13 residues. From germline, CDR1 is SGHTS and CDR2 YDEGEE. The CDR3 here is CASSLGQSYEQYV. The DNA for the CDR3 is TGTGCCAGCAGCTTGGGCCAATCCTACGAGCAGTACGTC.

The V gene is TRBV18, the J gene TRBJ2-7; the D is unclear. The V gene's germline CDR1 is KGHSH and CDR2 LQKENI. Trimming cost V 3 bases and J 6 bases, with 18 bases left between them. This CDR3 is 15 amino acids long. The CDR3 DNA sequence: TGTGCCAGCTCACCCCGAGGCCCCCAGGTGGCCGAGCAGTACTTC. This gives the protein CASSPRGPQVAEQYF.

V is TRBV5-1 and J is TRBJ1-1; 7 bases map to TRBD1. Germline CDR1 and CDR2: SGHRS and YFSETQ. There are 17 residues in the CDR3. Unmatched junction bases numbered 10, after V lost 1 base and J lost 1 base. The CDR3 coding sequence is TGCGCCAGCAGCTTGTGGGCAGGGGGTCAAGGGAACACTGAAGCTTTCTTT. Its protein product is CASSLWAGGQGNTEAFF.

The chain uses TRBV7-9 and TRBJ2-5; 13 nucleotides align to TRBD2. V was clipped by 8 bases and J by 5 bases; unmatched bases: 2. This CDR3 has 13 residues. Looked up from germline, CDR1 is SEHNR and CDR2 is FQNEAQ (reference sequence). The chain's CDR3 is CASGTSGNETQYF. The CDR3 DNA reads TGTGCCAGCGGGACTAGCGGGAACGAGACCCAGTACTTC.

The chain recombines TRBV27 with TRBJ2-2, with 10 bases fitting TRBD1. V lost 6 bases, J lost 0 bases, and 7 bases stayed unmatched. The germline CDR1 and CDR2 sequences are MNHEY and SMNVEV (reference sequence). The CDR3 is 17 amino acids. CDR3: CASRTPGQGSNTGELFF. The CDR3 DNA reads TGTGCCAGCAGGACCCCGGGACAGGGGTCGAACACCGGGGAGCTGTTTTTT.

This clone was recorded once. V and J are TRBV18 and TRBJ1-5; 7 bases are shared with TRBD1. The CDR3 has 15 residues. Germline V gene data show CDR1 as KGHSH and CDR2 as LQKENI. Trimming cost V 6 bases and J 0 bases; bases outside gene matches: 5. CDR3: CASSRTGDSNQPQHF. CDR3 nucleotide sequence: TGTGCCAGCTCCCGGACAGGCGATAGCAATCAGCCCCAGCATTTT. Full variable domain (rest looked up from reference TRBV18 and TRBJ1-5): NAGVMQNPRHLVRRRGQEARLRCSPMKGHSHVYWYRQLPEEGLKFMVYLQKENIIDESGMPKERFSAEFPKEGPSILRIQQVVRGDSAAYFCASSRTGDSNQPQHFGDGTRLSIL.

This chain connects TRBV9 to TRBJ1-6, with D uncertain. Germline lookup yields CDR1 SGDLS and CDR2 YYNGEE. The germline V and J ends were trimmed by 0 bases and 9 bases, with 13 bases remaining between them. There are 15 residues in the CDR3. The CDR3 DNA sequence: TGTGCCAGCAGCGTAGTGGAGGGTAGAGGTTCACCCCTCCACTTT. Its translation is CASSVVEGRGSPLHF.

The CDR3 region is CASGGVDGYTF. DNA for the CDR3: TGTGCCAGCGGGGGAGTAGATGGCTACACCTTC. The V call is TRBV27, the J call TRBJ1-2; a weak D match, TRBD1 (5 bases). V lost 8 bases, J lost 6 bases, and 10 bases lay in between. Germline assignment: CDR1 MNHEY and CDR2 SMNVEV (reference sequence). The CDR3 extends over 11 amino acids.

V usage is TRBV28 and J usage is TRBJ1-1; D is possibly TRBD1 (6 bases). CDR1 MDHEN and CDR2 SYDVKM come from the germline V gene. CDR3 length: 14 amino acids. V was shortened by 3 bases and J by 2 bases, with 10 bases between the two germline ends. Here the CDR3 reads CASSFLGANTEAFF. CDR3 DNA sequence: TGTGCCAGCAGTTTCTTGGGGGCTAACACTGAAGCTTTCTTT.

The rearrangement joins TRBV7-9 to TRBJ1-5; weak D call: TRBD1 (6 bases). The CDR3 has 16 residues. V lost 4 bases, J lost 0 bases, and 13 bases lay in between. Germline assignment: CDR1 SEHNR and CDR2 FQNEAQ (reference sequence). The CDR3 here is CASSSGDTYSNQPQHF. The CDR3 nucleotides are TGTGCCAGCAGCTCGGGGGACACCTATAGCAATCAGCCCCAGCATTTT.

The chain is built from TRBV5-1 and TRBJ1-2, with 7 bases identical to TRBD1. The junction had 8 bases not matched to a gene; V was cut back by 0 bases and J by 6 bases. CDR1 is SGHRS, CDR2 YFSETQ, per germline. CDR3 size: 15 residues. The CDR3, as DNA: TGCGCCAGCAGCTTGGCCGGTACAGGGGATGATGGCTACACCTTC. Protein product: CASSLAGTGDDGYTF.

V gene TRBV4-2 combines with J gene TRBJ2-1; TRBD2 aligns across 7 bases. The CDR3 contains 14 residues. V lost 0 bases to trimming and J lost 9 bases; unmatched junction nucleotides: 5. Germline CDR1 LGHNA, CDR2 YNFKEQ. The CDR3 region has the DNA TGTGCCAGCAGCCAAGAGACCGGCGGGAGTGAGCAGTTCTTC. It translates to CASSQETGGSEQFF.

The CDR3 is CASSEGRQYFTYEQYV. CDR3 nucleotides: TGTGCCAGCAGTGAAGGGCGACAGTATTTTACCTACGAGCAGTACGTC. The chain uses TRBV2 and TRBJ2-7; D might be TRBD1 (5 bases). Trimming pared 1 base from V and 2 bases from J, leaving 15 bases between. The CDR3 is made up of 16 amino acids. CDR1 SNHLY and CDR2 FYNNEI come from the germline V gene.

The V and J genes are TRBV19 and TRBJ1-5; TRBD1 might be the D (5 bases). In germline, CDR1 is LNHDA, CDR2 SQIVND (reference sequence). The CDR3 runs 16 residues. V was trimmed by 6 bases and J by 3 bases, leaving 18 bases between them. CDR3 nucleotide sequence: TGTGCCAGTAGCTTGCTGGACACCTTATACAATCAGCCCCAGCATTTT. Its translation: CASSLLDTLYNQPQHF. Complete variable domain (other parts from reference TRBV19 and TRBJ1-5): DGGITQSPKYLFRKEGQNVTLSCEQNLNHDAMYWYRQDPGQGLRLIYYSQIVNDFQKGDIAEGYSVSREKKESFPLTVTSAQKNPTAFYLCASSLLDTLYNQPQHFGDGTRLSIL.